This record concerns one T cell receptor beta chain sequence. This record comes from a study of T-cell reconstitution after alpha-beta-depleted transplantation in children. V was trimmed by 0 bases and J by 2 bases, leaving 11 bases between them. Per the germline V gene, CDR1 is SNHLY and CDR2 is FYNNEI. The CDR3 is 16 residues long. Using unique molecular identifiers, the investigators prepared the TCRbeta library. TCRdb reprocessed the PCR reads with MiXCR, giving one entry per CDR3 protein. The sample has some 840,000 distinct CDR3 sequences; 15% to 20% are singletons. The chain joins TRBV2 to TRBJ1-5; D may be TRBD1 (5 bases). The clonotype comes from a male patient younger than 18 who had a stem cell transplant for acute lymphoblastic leukemia, so the T cells may come from the graft donor. The sample consisted of PBMCs, mostly from graft donor cells, taken 360 days after TCRalphabeta/CD19-depleted stem cell transplant. The chain's CDR3 is CASSEAMGGGNQPQHF. The CDR3 bases are TGTGCCAGCAGTGAAGCAATGGGGGGAGGCAATCAGCCCCAGCATTTT. The variable domain in full, completed from reference TRBV2 and TRBJ1-5, reads EPEVTQTPSHQVTQMGQEVILRCVPISNHLYFYWYRQILGQKVEFLVSFYNNEISEKSEIFDDQFSVERPDGSNFTLKIRSTKLEDSAMYFCASSEAMGGGNQPQHFGDGTRLSIL.